This TCR beta chain was identified in a study of cytomegalovirus exposure and HLA in healthy donors. Looking at the study overall: There were 300 to 400 genotyped donors. Of these, roughly 80% fell in the genetic ancestry cluster associated with self-reported Caucasian donors.

As for this clone: What it binds is not known.

The PCR made use of 60 Vbeta and 13 Jbeta primers. The method was immunoSEQ multiplex PCR; TCRdb's version includes in-frame clones alone and lacks a portion of them. The data contain more than 90,000 clones, about four fifths of them singletons. General study results and limits: In vitro checks showed that a few CMV-associated chains really do target CMV antigens. More than 150 TCR beta chains were listed as cytomegalovirus-associated.

The clonotype comes from a woman between 18 and 29 years old in good health and CMV-seropositive. The sequenced sample was PBMCs.

Written as DNA, the CDR3 is TGTGCCAGCAGTGAAGCGGGCAAAGGGACTAAGGGTCAGGGTAATGAAAAACTGTTTTTT. It specifies CASSEAGKGTKGQGNEKLFF. This chain joins TRBV6-1 and TRBJ1-4; D might be TRBD1 (5 bases). V lost 0 bases, J lost 4 bases, and 24 bases lay in between. There are 20 residues in the CDR3. Germline CDR1 MNHNS, CDR2 SASEGT.